One sample yielded the 20 T cell receptor beta chains listed below, sequenced in a study of cytomegalovirus exposure and HLA in healthy donors. The primer mix had 60 Vbeta and 13 Jbeta primers. Using immunoSEQ multiplex PCR, the repertoire was profiled, and TCRdb retains in-frame clones only, with some absent. The data show about 40,000 clones, and the top ten clones hold more than 3%. The specimen sequenced was PBMCs. Receptors were obtained from a male donor in good health and CMV-seronegative.

The chain recombines TRBV5-1 with TRBJ1-1; TRBD1 is a possible D gene (5 bases). Looked up from germline, CDR1 is SGHRS and CDR2 is YFSETQ. The V end was cut by 0 bases, the J end by 7 bases, with 13 bases between. This CDR3 has 14 residues. The CDR3 protein is CASSLEVTGSEAFF. CDR3 DNA: TGCGCCAGCAGCTTGGAGGTAACAGGAAGTGAAGCTTTCTTT. Together with reference TRBV5-1 and TRBJ1-1, the CDR3 gives the full variable domain: KAGVTQTPRYLIKTRGQQVTLSCSPISGHRSVSWYQQTPGQGLQFLFEYFSETQRNKGNFPGRFSGRQFSNSRSEMNVSTLELGDSALYLCASSLEVTGSEAFFGQGTRLTVV.

This chain connects TRBV2 to TRBJ1-2; D might be TRBD1 (5 bases). The V gene lost 3 bases and the J gene lost 6 bases, with 20 bases spanning the gap. The CDR3 spans 16 residues. Germline V CDR1 and CDR2: SNHLY, FYNNEI. The CDR3 DNA sequence: TGTGCCAGCAGTGACCAGGGTGTCCCAACTGTGGATGGCTACACCTTC. It yields the protein CASSDQGVPTVDGYTF. Using reference TRBV2 and TRBJ1-2 for the parts outside the CDR3, the full variable domain is EPEVTQTPSHQVTQMGQEVILRCVPISNHLYFYWYRQILGQKVEFLVSFYNNEISEKSEIFDDQFSVERPDGSNFTLKIRSTKLEDSAMYFCASSDQGVPTVDGYTFGSGTRLTVV.

The V and J genes are TRBV5-1 and TRBJ1-6, with D perhaps TRBD1 (6 bases). The germline V gene has CDR1 SGHRS and CDR2 YFSETQ. V gave up 0 bases and J gave up 7 bases, with 14 bases separating them. There are 16 residues in the CDR3. The CDR3 is CASSLASAGANSPLHF. CDR3 DNA sequence: TGCGCCAGCAGCTTGGCCTCGGCAGGGGCCAATTCACCCCTCCACTTT.

The V gene is TRBV30, the J gene TRBJ2-5; the match to TRBD2 covers 9 bases. This CDR3 is built from 14 residues. From germline, CDR1 is GTSNPN and CDR2 SVGIG (reference sequence). With V trimmed by 6 bases and J by 3 bases, 8 bases remained unmatched. The CDR3 nucleotides are TGTGCCTGCACCCAATGGACTAGCGAAGAGACCCAGTACTTC. Residues: CACTQWTSEETQYF.

The rearrangement joins TRBV4-1 to TRBJ2-1; TRBD2 matches at 11 bases. The CDR3 has 17 amino acids. V lost 3 bases, J lost 7 bases, and 11 bases stayed unmatched. Germline-derived CDR1 and CDR2 are MGHRA and YSYEKL. The DNA for the CDR3 is TGCGCCAGCAGCCAGGTTCCGGGACTAGCGGCTTGGAATGAGCAGTTCTTC. It translates to CASSQVPGLAAWNEQFF.

The chain employs TRBV2 and TRBJ1-2, with D hard to call. Germline CDR1 is SNHLY and CDR2 is FYNNEI. The V end was cut by 6 bases, the J end by 7 bases, with 9 bases between. This CDR3 has 11 amino acids. CDR3 region: CASRSLAGYTF. Here the CDR3 DNA reads TGTGCCAGCAGGTCACTTGCTGGCTACACCTTC.

The rearrangement links TRBV7-6 to TRBJ2-7; D not resolved. Germline V gives CDR1 SGHVS, CDR2 FNYEAQ. V lost 2 bases, J lost 4 bases, and 3 bases lay in between. The CDR3 extends over 11 amino acids. The DNA of the CDR3 is TGTGCCAGCAGCTTACAGTACGAGCAGTACTTC. It codes for CASSLQYEQYF.

CDR3 region: CASSQEGGRGTWVYEQYF. CDR3 nucleotide sequence: TGTGCCAGCAGCCAAGAAGGTGGCAGGGGGACCTGGGTTTACGAGCAGTACTTC. The chain has TRBV4-2 and TRBJ2-7, with 7 nucleotides matching TRBD1. The CDR3 spans 18 residues. The germline gives CDR1 LGHNA, CDR2 YNFKEQ. V lost 0 bases to trimming and J lost 4 bases; unmatched junction nucleotides: 15.

DNA for the CDR3: TGCGCCAGCAGCCATACACTAGCCGGCTACGAGCAGTACTTC. Translated, it gives CASSHTLAGYEQYF. V and J are TRBV4-1 and TRBJ2-7; tentatively, D is TRBD2 (6 bases). CDR1 MGHRA and CDR2 YSYEKL come from the germline V gene. CDR3 length equals 14 residues. The V gene lost 3 bases and the J gene lost 3 bases, with 12 bases spanning the gap.

CDR3 amino acids: CASSLAAGYSNQPQHF. The CDR3 nucleotides are TGTGCCAGCAGCTTAGCGGCAGGGTATAGCAATCAGCCCCAGCATTTT. The gene calls are TRBV7-9 and TRBJ1-5; D perhaps matches TRBD1 (5 bases). V was trimmed by 0 bases and J by 0 bases, leaving 9 bases between them. The CDR3 is made up of 16 amino acids. From germline, CDR1 is SEHNR and CDR2 FQNEAQ (reference sequence).

This chain connects TRBV19 to TRBJ1-4; D possibly corresponds to TRBD1 (6 bases). The CDR3 runs 17 residues. Between the trimmed V and J ends, which lost 5 bases and 0 bases, there was a span of 16 bases. Germline CDR1 is LNHDA and CDR2 is SQIVND (reference sequence). The CDR3 loop reads CASSPRWGLATNEKLFF. The DNA for the CDR3 is TGTGCCAGTAGTCCCAGATGGGGGCTTGCAACTAATGAAAAACTGTTTTTT.

V usage is TRBV21-1 and J usage is TRBJ2-2; the D call in the table, TRBD1, was not verified against the DNA. TRBV21-1 is flagged as a pseudogene. CDR3 size: 14 residues. The CDR3 protein is CASSKAPQTGELFF. The CDR3 DNA reads TGTGCCAGCAGCAAAGCCCCCCAGACCGGGGAGCTGTTTTTT.

This chain links TRBV19 with TRBJ2-3; 8 bases agree with TRBD2. This CDR3 has 15 amino acids. The V segment lost 6 bases and the J segment 1 base; nucleotides outside the gene matches: 6. Germline lookup yields CDR1 LNHDA and CDR2 SQIVND (reference sequence). CDR3 DNA: TGTGCCAGTAGCAATAGCGGGGTACGCACAGATACGCAGTATTTT. Amino acid sequence: CASSNSGVRTDTQYF. The whole variable domain, filled in from reference TRBV19 and TRBJ2-3, reads DGGITQSPKYLFRKEGQNVTLSCEQNLNHDAMYWYRQDPGQGLRLIYYSQIVNDFQKGDIAEGYSVSREKKESFPLTVTSAQKNPTAFYLCASSNSGVRTDTQYFGPGTRLTVL.

This chain uses TRBV19 with TRBJ1-1; TRBD1 agrees at 10 bases. CDR3 length: 14 amino acids. Per germline, CDR1 LNHDA and CDR2 SQIVND (reference sequence). V dropped 5 bases and J dropped 11; count of bases not matched to a gene: 11. CDR3 sequence (DNA): TGTGCCAGTAGTGCCCTAGGGACAGGGGTCTCCGCTTTCTTT. Its translation: CASSALGTGVSAFF.

The V and J genes are TRBV6-5 and TRBJ2-7; 7 bases fit TRBD1. Per germline, CDR1 MNHEY and CDR2 SVGAGI. CDR3 size: 14 residues. Losses at the gene ends were 2 bases for V and 3 bases for J; bases not matched to a gene: 4. CDR3 DNA: TGTGCCAGCAGTTACCGGGACAGAAACTACGAGCAGTACTTC. It codes for CASSYRDRNYEQYF.

J is TRBJ1-2 and V is TRBV4-1; TRBD1 agrees at 7 bases. The germline CDR1 and CDR2 sequences are MGHRA and YSYEKL. The CDR3 has 16 amino acids. V trimming: 0 bases; J trimming: 5 bases; junction bases outside the gene matches: 9. In nucleotides, the CDR3 is TGCGCCAGCAGCCAAGATGTCCGACAGGGATCATATGGCTACACCTTC. Translated: CASSQDVRQGSYGYTF.

V is TRBV6-1 and J is TRBJ1-2; perhaps TRBD1 as D (5 bases). The CDR3 consists of 15 residues. Trimming pared 8 bases from V and 7 bases from J, leaving 23 bases between. Germline V CDR1 and CDR2: MNHNS, SASEGT. CDR3 amino acids: CASCLVIGGLTGYTF. The CDR3 DNA reads as TGTGCCAGCTGCCTAGTTATCGGGGGGTTAACTGGCTACACCTTC.

This chain uses TRBV13 with TRBJ2-5; 7 nucleotides match TRBD1. Trimming removed 4 bases from V and 2 bases from J; junction bases left unmatched: 4. The CDR3 sequence is 14 residues long. The germline V gene has CDR1 PRHDT and CDR2 FYEKMQ (reference sequence). The CDR3 spells CASSSGQLQETQYF. CDR3 sequence (DNA): TGTGCCAGCAGCTCGGGACAGCTACAAGAGACCCAGTACTTC.

J is TRBJ2-3 and V is TRBV29-1; tentatively, D is TRBD2 (6 bases). The germline V and J ends were trimmed by 4 bases and 3 bases, with 11 bases remaining between them. Germline V gives CDR1 SQVTM, CDR2 ANQGSEA. The CDR3 is made up of 13 amino acids. The CDR3 DNA is TGCAGCGTTGGTCTGGGGAGGACAGATACGCAGTATTTT. Protein sequence: CSVGLGRTDTQYF.

The chain's CDR3 is CASSPPAGRPGVNTQYF. The CDR3 coding sequence is TGTGCCAGCAGCCCCCCAGCCGGGCGACCAGGGGTGAATACGCAGTATTTT. The rearrangement links TRBV28 to TRBJ2-3; D might be TRBD1 (6 bases). The CDR3 runs 17 residues. The ends were cut back, 6 bases at V and 7 bases at J, with 26 bases in the middle. CDR1 and CDR2 from the germline V gene are MDHEN and SYDVKM.